This TCR beta chain is from a study of graft-versus-host responses after intestinal transplantation. As for the study in general: Multivisceral, liver-intestinal, or isolated intestinal transplants were given to recipients. After anti-thymocyte globulin induction, recipients took tacrolimus and steroids for around three years.

For this clone: The target antigen is unknown.

There are 14 residues in the CDR3. V lost 5 bases and J 4 bases, leaving 14 bases between the germline ends. The germline CDR1 and CDR2 sequences are SSHAT and FNYEAQ (reference sequence). The study's findings and limits: Recipient marrow harbored GvH clones, some of which surfaced first in ileum or blood.

Assay: immunoSEQ multiplex PCR; the TCRdb copy retains only in-frame clones and omits some. The sample records tens of thousands of clones, roughly 80% being singletons. The rearrangement joins TRBV7-7 to TRBJ2-5, with TRBD1 as a possible D gene (5 bases). The receptor was isolated from a human donor who received an intestinal transplant. Sequencing used unstimulated CD8+ T cells sorted from spleen or lymph node cells, obtained before intestinal transplant. The CDR3 DNA reads TGTGCCAGCAGCCTGTCCCAGGGTGGAGAGACCCAGTACTTC. Protein product: CASSLSQGGETQYF. Looking up the rest from reference TRBV7-7 and TRBJ2-5 gives the full variable domain: GAGVSQSPRYKVTKRGQDVTLRCDPISSHATLYWYQQALGQGPEFLTYFNYEAQPDKSGLPSDRFSAERPEGSISTLTIQRTEQRDSAMYRCASSLSQGGETQYFGPGTRLLVL.